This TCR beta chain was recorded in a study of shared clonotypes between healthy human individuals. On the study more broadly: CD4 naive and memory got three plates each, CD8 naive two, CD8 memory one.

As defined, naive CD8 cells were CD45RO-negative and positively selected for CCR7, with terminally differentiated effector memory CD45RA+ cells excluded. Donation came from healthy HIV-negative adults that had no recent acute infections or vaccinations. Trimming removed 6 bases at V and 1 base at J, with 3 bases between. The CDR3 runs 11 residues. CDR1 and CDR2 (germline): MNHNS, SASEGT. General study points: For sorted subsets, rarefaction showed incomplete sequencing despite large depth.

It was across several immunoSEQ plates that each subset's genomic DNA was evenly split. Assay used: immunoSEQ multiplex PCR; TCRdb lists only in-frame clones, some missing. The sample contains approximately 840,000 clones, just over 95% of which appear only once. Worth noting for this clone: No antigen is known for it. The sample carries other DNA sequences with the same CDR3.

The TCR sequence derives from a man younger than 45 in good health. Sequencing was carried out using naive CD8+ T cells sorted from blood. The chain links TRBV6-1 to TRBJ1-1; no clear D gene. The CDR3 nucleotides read TGTGCCAGCAGAAGGAACACTGAAGCTTTCTTT. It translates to CASRRNTEAFF.